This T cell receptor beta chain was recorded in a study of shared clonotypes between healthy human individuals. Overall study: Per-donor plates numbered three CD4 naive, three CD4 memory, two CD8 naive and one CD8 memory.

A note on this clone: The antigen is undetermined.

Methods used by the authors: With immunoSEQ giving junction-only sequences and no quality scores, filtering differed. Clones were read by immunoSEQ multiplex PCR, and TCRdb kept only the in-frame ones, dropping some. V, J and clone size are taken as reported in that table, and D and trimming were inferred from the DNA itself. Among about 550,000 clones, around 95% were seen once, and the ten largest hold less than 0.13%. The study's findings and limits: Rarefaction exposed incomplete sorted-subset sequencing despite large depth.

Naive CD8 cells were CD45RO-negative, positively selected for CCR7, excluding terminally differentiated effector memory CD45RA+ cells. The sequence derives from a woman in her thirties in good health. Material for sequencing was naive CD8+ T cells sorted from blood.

CDR3 protein: CASSFLAGAAPEQYF. The CDR3 region has the DNA TGTGCCAGCAGCTTTCTAGCGGGAGCGGCGCCCGAGCAGTACTTC. The chain carries TRBV13 and TRBJ2-5; TRBD2 agrees at 10 bases. The J call is doubtful: the DNA matches TRBJ2-7 better. Germline CDR1 reads PRHDT; CDR2 reads FYEKMQ (reference sequence). The CDR3 sequence is 15 residues long.